A single T cell receptor (beta chain) is shown here with its context. Ex vivo total memory CD4+ samples were deeply sequenced, detecting one cell in 200,000. Repertoires were generated with immunoSEQ multiplex PCR, while TCRdb's copy carries only in-frame clones and drops some. The sample lists about 25,000 clones, 65% to 85% occurring once. Losses at the gene ends were 3 bases for V and 6 bases for J; bases not matched to a gene: 2. The CDR3 extends over 14 amino acids. CDR1 SGHNT and CDR2 YYREEE come from the germline V gene (reference sequence). These data are taken from a study of human CD4 T cells and Enterobacteriaceae. Sorting took every CD4+ cell except CD45RA+CCR7+CD95- naive cells, reaching over 98% purity. CD4 and CD14 magnetic microbeads positively selected total CD4+ T cells and monocytes.

The material sequenced was memory CD4+ T cells from blood. This chain uses TRBV5-4 with TRBJ2-7; 14 positions match TRBD2. The sequence was collected from a human donor in good health. The CDR3 coding sequence is TGTGCCAGCAGCTCCGGACTAGCGGGAGGCGAGCAGTACTTC. This encodes CASSSGLAGGEQYF.